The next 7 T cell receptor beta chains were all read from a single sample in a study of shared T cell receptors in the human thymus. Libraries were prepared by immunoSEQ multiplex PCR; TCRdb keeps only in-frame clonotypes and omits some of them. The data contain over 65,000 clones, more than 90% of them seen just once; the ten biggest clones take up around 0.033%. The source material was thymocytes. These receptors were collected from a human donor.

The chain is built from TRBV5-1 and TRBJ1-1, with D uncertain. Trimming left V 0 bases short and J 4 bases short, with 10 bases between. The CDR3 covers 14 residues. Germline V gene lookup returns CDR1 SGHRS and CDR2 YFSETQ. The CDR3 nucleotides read TGCGCCAGCAGCTTGGTCTGGTGGGGCACTGAAGCTTTCTTT. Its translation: CASSLVWWGTEAFF.

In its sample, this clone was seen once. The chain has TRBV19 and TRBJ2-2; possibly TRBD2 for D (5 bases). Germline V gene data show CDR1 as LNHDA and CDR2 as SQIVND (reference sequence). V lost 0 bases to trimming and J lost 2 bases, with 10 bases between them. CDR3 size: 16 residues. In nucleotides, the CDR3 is TGTGCCAGTAGTATAGATTTGACTACCAACACCGGGGAGCTGTTTTTT. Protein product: CASSIDLTTNTGELFF.

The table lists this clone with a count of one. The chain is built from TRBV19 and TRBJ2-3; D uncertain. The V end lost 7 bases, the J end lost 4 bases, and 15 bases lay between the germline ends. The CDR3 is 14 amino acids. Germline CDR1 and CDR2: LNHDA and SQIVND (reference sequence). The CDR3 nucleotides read TGTGCCAGTAATCCCCCGGCACTTCCAGATACGCAGTATTTT. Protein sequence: CASNPPALPDTQYF.

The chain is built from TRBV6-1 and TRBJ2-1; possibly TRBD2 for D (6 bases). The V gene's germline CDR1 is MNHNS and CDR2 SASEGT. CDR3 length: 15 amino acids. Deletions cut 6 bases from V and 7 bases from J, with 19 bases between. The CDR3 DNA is TGTGCCAGCAGCCTTACTAGCTTCAGACAGAATGAGCAGTTCTTC. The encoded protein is CASSLTSFRQNEQFF.

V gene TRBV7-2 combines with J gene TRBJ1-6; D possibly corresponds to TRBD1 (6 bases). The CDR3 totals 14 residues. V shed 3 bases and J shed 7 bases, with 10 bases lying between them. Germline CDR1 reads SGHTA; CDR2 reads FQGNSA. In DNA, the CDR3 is TGTGCCAGCAGCTTCAGGGGCGGGAATTCACCCCTCCACTTT. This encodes CASSFRGGNSPLHF.

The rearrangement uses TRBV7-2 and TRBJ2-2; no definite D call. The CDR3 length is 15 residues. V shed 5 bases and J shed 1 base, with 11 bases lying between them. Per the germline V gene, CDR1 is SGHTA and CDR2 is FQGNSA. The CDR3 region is CASSPRRVNTGELFF. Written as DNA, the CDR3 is TGTGCCAGCAGCCCCCGACGGGTGAACACCGGGGAGCTGTTTTTT.

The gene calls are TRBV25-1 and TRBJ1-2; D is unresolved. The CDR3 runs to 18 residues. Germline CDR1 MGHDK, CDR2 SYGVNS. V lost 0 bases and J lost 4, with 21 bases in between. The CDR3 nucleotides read TGTGCCAGCAGTGAATATGAGTCCGTCGAGGCAAGATCCTATGGCTACACCTTC. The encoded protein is CASSEYESVEARSYGYTF.